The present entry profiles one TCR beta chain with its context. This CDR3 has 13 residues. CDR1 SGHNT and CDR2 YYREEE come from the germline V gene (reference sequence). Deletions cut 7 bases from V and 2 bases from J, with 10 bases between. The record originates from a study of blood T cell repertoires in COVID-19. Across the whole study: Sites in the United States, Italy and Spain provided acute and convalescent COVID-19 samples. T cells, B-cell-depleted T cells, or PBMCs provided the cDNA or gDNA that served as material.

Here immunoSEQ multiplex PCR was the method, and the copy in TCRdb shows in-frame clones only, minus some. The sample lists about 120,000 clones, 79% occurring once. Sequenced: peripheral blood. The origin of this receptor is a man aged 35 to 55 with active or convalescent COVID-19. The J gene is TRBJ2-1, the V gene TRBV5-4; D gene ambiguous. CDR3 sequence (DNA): TGTGCCAGCGCGGCGGAAACCTACAATGAGCAGTTCTTC. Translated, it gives CASAAETYNEQFF. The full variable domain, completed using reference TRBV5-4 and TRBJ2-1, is ETGVTQSPTHLIKTRGQQVTLRCSSQSGHNTVSWYQQALGQGPQFIFQYYREEENGRGNFPPRFSGLQFPNYSSELNVNALELDDSALYLCASAAETYNEQFFGPGTRLTVL.